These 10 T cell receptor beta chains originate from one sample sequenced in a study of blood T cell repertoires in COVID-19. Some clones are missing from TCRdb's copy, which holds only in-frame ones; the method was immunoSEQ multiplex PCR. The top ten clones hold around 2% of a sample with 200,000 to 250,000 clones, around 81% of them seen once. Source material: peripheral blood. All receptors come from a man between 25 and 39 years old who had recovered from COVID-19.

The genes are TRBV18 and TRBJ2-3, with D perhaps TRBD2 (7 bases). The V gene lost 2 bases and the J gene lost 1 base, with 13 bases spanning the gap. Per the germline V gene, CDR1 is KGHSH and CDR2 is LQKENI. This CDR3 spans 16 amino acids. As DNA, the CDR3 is TGTGCCAGCTCACCATATACGGGGGGCGGCACAGATACGCAGTATTTT. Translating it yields CASSPYTGGGTDTQYF.

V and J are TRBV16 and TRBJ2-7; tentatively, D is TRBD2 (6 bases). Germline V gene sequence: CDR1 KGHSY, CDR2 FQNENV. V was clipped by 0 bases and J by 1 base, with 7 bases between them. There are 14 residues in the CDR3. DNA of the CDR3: TGTGCCAGCAGCCAATCGGGAGGTTCCTACGAGCAGTACTTC. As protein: CASSQSGGSYEQYF.

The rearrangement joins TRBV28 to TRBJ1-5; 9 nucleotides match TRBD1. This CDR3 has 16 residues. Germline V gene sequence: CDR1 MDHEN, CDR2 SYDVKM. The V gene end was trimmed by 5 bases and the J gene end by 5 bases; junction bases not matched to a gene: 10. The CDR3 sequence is CASSPWGQGVDQPQHF. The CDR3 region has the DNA TGTGCCAGCAGTCCATGGGGACAGGGAGTGGATCAGCCCCAGCATTTT.

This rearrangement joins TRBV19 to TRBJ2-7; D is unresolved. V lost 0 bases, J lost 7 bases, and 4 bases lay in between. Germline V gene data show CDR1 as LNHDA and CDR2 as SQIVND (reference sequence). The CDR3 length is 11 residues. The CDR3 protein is CASSIDGEQYF. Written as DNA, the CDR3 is TGTGCCAGTAGTATAGACGGGGAGCAGTACTTC.

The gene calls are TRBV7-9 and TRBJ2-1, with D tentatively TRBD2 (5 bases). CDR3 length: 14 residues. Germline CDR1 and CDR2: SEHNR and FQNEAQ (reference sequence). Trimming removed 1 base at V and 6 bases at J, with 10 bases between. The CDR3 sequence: CASSLGGVGNEQFF. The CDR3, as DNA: TGTGCCAGCAGCTTAGGGGGAGTCGGCAATGAGCAGTTCTTC.

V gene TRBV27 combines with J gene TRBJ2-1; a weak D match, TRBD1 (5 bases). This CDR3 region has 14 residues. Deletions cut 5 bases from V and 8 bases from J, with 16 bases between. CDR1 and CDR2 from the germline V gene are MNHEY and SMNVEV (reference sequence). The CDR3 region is CASSLRPRADEQFF. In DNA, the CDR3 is TGTGCCAGCAGTCTCCGCCCCAGGGCCGATGAGCAGTTCTTC.

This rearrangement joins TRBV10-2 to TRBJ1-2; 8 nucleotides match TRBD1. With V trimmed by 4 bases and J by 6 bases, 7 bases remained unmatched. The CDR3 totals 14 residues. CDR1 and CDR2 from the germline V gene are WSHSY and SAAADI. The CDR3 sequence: CASSATGQANGYTF. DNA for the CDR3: TGCGCCAGCAGTGCGACGGGACAGGCTAATGGCTACACCTTC.

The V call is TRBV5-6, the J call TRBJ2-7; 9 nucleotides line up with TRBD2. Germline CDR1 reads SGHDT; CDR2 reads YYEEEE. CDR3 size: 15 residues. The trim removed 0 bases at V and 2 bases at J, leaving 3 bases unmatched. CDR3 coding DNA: TGTGCCAGCAGCTTGGCAGGCGGGGGGGCCTACGAGCAGTACGTC. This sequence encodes CASSLAGGGAYEQYV.

The CDR3 loop is CASQRTLKNTEAFF. In DNA, the CDR3 is TGTGCCAGCCAACGGACACTCAAAAACACTGAAGCTTTCTTT. The chain uses TRBV6-5 and TRBJ1-1, with TRBD1 as a possible D gene (5 bases). The V gene's germline CDR1 is MNHEY and CDR2 SVGAGI. There are 14 residues in the CDR3. V was cut by 8 bases and J by 2 bases, with 15 bases left in between.

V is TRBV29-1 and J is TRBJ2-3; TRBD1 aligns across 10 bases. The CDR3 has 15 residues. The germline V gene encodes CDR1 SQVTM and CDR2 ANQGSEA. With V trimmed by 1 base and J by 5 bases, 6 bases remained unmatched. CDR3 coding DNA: TGCAGCGTTGAAGGCGGGGACAGGGGCGTAGATACGCAGTATTTT. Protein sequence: CSVEGGDRGVDTQYF.